Each of the 15 T cell receptor beta chains below was sequenced from the same sample in a study of cytomegalovirus exposure and HLA in healthy donors. PCR was performed using 60 Vbeta and 13 Jbeta primers. Sequencing was performed with immunoSEQ multiplex PCR; in TCRdb, only in-frame clones are kept and a portion is missing. There are under 150,000 clones in the sample; approximately 87% occur only once, and more than 4% lies in the top ten. Sequencing input: PBMCs. The source of these receptors is a woman in her twenties or thirties in good health and CMV-seronegative.

V gene TRBV7-2 combines with J gene TRBJ2-5; 8 bases match TRBD1. With 0 bases clipped from V and 8 bases from J, the junction kept 8 bases outside the gene matches. From germline, CDR1 is SGHTA and CDR2 FQGNSA. The CDR3 is 15 residues long. The DNA of the CDR3 is TGTGCCAGCAGCTTAGCGCTTCAGGGGACAGGAACCCAGTACTTC. As protein: CASSLALQGTGTQYF.

The chain employs TRBV7-2 and TRBJ1-3; D perhaps matches TRBD1 (5 bases). Germline CDR1 is SGHTA and CDR2 is FQGNSA. This CDR3 is built from 16 residues. V was trimmed by 4 bases and J by 0 bases, leaving 13 bases between them. The CDR3 DNA is TGTGCCAGCAGCTCGCCGACAGATTACTCTGGAAACACCATATATTTT. This encodes CASSSPTDYSGNTIYF.

The V and J genes are TRBV28 and TRBJ2-3; TRBD2 might be the D (10 bases). Germline V gene sequence: CDR1 MDHEN, CDR2 SYDVKM. The length of the CDR3 is 23 residues. Trimming stripped 5 bases from V and 0 bases from J, with 36 bases between. The CDR3 DNA reads TGTGCCAGCAGTCCCCGGGACAGGGTAAGCGGGAGGGCTATACCCCTTAGCACAGATACGCAGTATTTT. Protein: CASSPRDRVSGRAIPLSTDTQYF.

This clone has a single count. The chain employs TRBV27 and TRBJ2-1, with a weak D call TRBD2 (6 bases). Germline values: CDR1 MNHEY, CDR2 SMNVEV (reference sequence). V dropped 0 bases and J dropped 5 bases, with 11 bases sitting between them. The CDR3 spans 15 residues. The CDR3 DNA is TGTGCCAGCAGTTTATCCCCTGGGGGGAACAATGAGCAGTTCTTC. Its translation: CASSLSPGGNNEQFF.

The rearrangement uses TRBV6-1 and TRBJ1-2, with a weak D call TRBD1 (5 bases). In germline, CDR1 is MNHNS, CDR2 SASEGT. The CDR3 contains 14 residues. V shed 5 bases and J shed 5 bases, with 15 bases lying between them. CDR3 nucleotides: TGTGCCAGCAGTACTAATCGACAGCCTTATGGCTACACCTTC. It yields the protein CASSTNRQPYGYTF.

This chain uses TRBV4-3 with TRBJ2-7; a possible D gene is TRBD1 (5 bases). The germline V gene encodes CDR1 LGHNA and CDR2 YSLEER. The V end lost 0 bases, the J end lost 5 bases, and 14 bases lay between the germline ends. This CDR3 is 15 amino acids long. The chain's CDR3 is CASSQEGPPGHEQYF. As DNA, the CDR3 is TGCGCCAGCAGCCAAGAGGGGCCACCGGGCCACGAGCAGTACTTC.

V is TRBV19 and J is TRBJ2-7; 14 bases line up with TRBD2. Germline-derived CDR1 and CDR2 are LNHDA and SQIVND (reference sequence). This CDR3 contains 16 residues. With 4 bases clipped from V and 7 bases from J, the junction kept 9 bases outside the gene matches. The CDR3 sequence: CASSRSGTSGRKEQYF. The CDR3 nucleotides read TGTGCCAGTAGTAGATCCGGGACTAGCGGGAGAAAAGAGCAGTACTTC.

This clone has a handful of counts. CDR3 in amino acids: CASSSISTGGTEAFF. The DNA for the CDR3 is TGCGCCAGCAGCTCAATATCGACAGGGGGCACTGAAGCTTTCTTT. This chain links TRBV5-1 with TRBJ1-1; 9 positions match TRBD1. Looked up from germline, CDR1 is SGHRS and CDR2 is YFSETQ. The J segment lost 4 bases and the V segment lost 3 bases, leaving 7 bases of the junction unmatched. The CDR3 is 15 residues long. Variable domain in full (rest from reference TRBV5-1 and TRBJ1-1): KAGVTQTPRYLIKTRGQQVTLSCSPISGHRSVSWYQQTPGQGLQFLFEYFSETQRNKGNFPGRFSGRQFSNSRSEMNVSTLELGDSALYLCASSSISTGGTEAFFGQGTRLTVV.

This clone occurred once. The genes are TRBV5-4 and TRBJ1-1, with D perhaps TRBD1 (6 bases). The CDR3 has 13 residues. Germline CDR1 and CDR2: SGHNT and YYREEE (reference sequence). V lost 4 bases, J lost 1 base, and 8 bases lay in between. The CDR3 is CASSQDRNTEAFF. As DNA, the CDR3 is TGTGCCAGCAGCCAGGACAGGAACACTGAAGCTTTCTTT.

The chain combines TRBV4-1 with TRBJ1-2, with unresolved D. The CDR3 has 17 amino acids. Trimming stripped 1 base from V and 4 bases from J, with 19 bases between. The germline CDR1 and CDR2 sequences are MGHRA and YSYEKL. DNA of the CDR3: TGCGCCAGCAGCCAAGGAGCGTCGGGAGAAGCCCTCTATGGCTACACCTTC. It yields the protein CASSQGASGEALYGYTF.

J is TRBJ2-7 and V is TRBV28; TRBD1 aligns across 7 bases. CDR1 and CDR2 (germline): MDHEN, SYDVKM. Trimming at V came to 2 bases and at J to 7 bases, leaving 17 bases not matched to a gene. CDR3 length: 17 amino acids. The DNA of the CDR3 is TGTGCCAGCAGTTTAGAGACAGGGTATCACAAGTCCAATGAGCAGTACTTC. Translation: CASSLETGYHKSNEQYF.

The table lists this clone with a count of one. The V call is TRBV4-1, the J call TRBJ1-3; D might be TRBD1 (6 bases). V gave up 1 base and J gave up 3 bases, with 19 bases separating them. The CDR3 spans 18 residues. Germline lookup yields CDR1 MGHRA and CDR2 YSYEKL. CDR3 in DNA: TGCGCCAGCAGCCAAGGGGAAGGAACAGGGAGAATTGGAAACACCATATATTTT. Encoded protein: CASSQGEGTGRIGNTIYF.

The chain couples TRBV6-5 to TRBJ2-2; D is ambiguous. V was cut by 6 bases and J by 3 bases, with 5 bases left in between. Germline CDR1 MNHEY, CDR2 SVGAGI. CDR3 length equals 12 residues. Written as DNA, the CDR3 is TGTGCCAGCAGGCGTTACACCGGGGAGCTGTTTTTT. This gives the protein CASRRYTGELFF.

This chain links TRBV5-3 with TRBJ2-7; D gene uncertain. TRBV5-3 is marked as an open reading frame, function uncertain. Between the trimmed V and J ends, which lost 8 bases and 2 bases, there was a span of 26 bases. The CDR3 runs 17 residues. The CDR3 reads CARTGLIQIPMAYEQYF. CDR3 DNA sequence: TGTGCCAGGACTGGTCTCATTCAAATCCCAATGGCCTACGAGCAGTACTTC.

The chain has TRBV2 and TRBJ2-1; 11 nucleotides match TRBD2. Germline V gene lookup returns CDR1 SNHLY and CDR2 FYNNEI. V trimming: 7 bases; J trimming: 7 bases; junction bases outside the gene matches: 12. This CDR3 comprises 16 residues. The CDR3 sequence is CASTAVAGGPGNEQFF. The DNA of the CDR3 is TGTGCCAGCACCGCAGTAGCGGGAGGGCCGGGAAATGAGCAGTTCTTC. Drawing the rest from reference TRBV2 and TRBJ2-1, the complete variable domain is EPEVTQTPSHQVTQMGQEVILRCVPISNHLYFYWYRQILGQKVEFLVSFYNNEISEKSEIFDDQFSVERPDGSNFTLKIRSTKLEDSAMYFCASTAVAGGPGNEQFFGPGTRLTVL.